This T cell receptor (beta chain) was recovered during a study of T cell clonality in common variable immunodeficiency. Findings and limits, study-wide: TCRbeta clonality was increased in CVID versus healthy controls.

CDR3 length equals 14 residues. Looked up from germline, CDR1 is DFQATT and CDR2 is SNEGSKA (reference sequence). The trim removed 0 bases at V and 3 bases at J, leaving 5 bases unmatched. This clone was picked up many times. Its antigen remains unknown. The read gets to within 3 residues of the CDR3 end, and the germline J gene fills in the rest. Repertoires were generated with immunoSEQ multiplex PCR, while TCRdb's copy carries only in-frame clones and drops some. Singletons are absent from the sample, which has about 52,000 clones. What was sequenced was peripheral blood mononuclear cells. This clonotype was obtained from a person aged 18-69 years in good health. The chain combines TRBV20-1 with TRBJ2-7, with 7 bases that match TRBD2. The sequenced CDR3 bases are TGCAGTGCTAGAGATTGGGCTAGCGGCTACGAG. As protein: CSARDWASGYE. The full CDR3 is CSARDWASGYEQYF.